The sequence of this TCR beta chain was determined in a study of blood T cell repertoires in COVID-19. Clones were read by immunoSEQ multiplex PCR, and TCRdb kept only the in-frame ones, dropping some. The repertoire consists of 150,000 to 200,000 clones, with about 80% occurring once and the leading ten covering less than 2%. V lost 0 bases to trimming and J lost 4 bases, with 12 bases between them. In germline, CDR1 is MGHRA, CDR2 YSYEKL. This CDR3 contains 15 residues. This sequence joins TRBV4-1 and TRBJ1-1; a weak D match, TRBD1 (5 bases). This TCR was sampled from a human donor in a cohort sampled during active COVID-19. Sequenced material: peripheral blood. The CDR3 here is CASSQEAGILTEAFF. In DNA form, the CDR3 reads TGCGCCAGCAGCCAAGAGGCAGGGATTCTCACTGAAGCTTTCTTT.